This TCR beta chain was obtained from a study of cytomegalovirus exposure and HLA in healthy donors. The table lists this clone with a count of one. Amplification used 60 Vbeta primers and 13 Jbeta primers. Only in-frame clones appear in the TCRdb table, and some are missing; sequencing was by immunoSEQ multiplex PCR. The data hold over 100,000 clones, with 70% to 80% observed a single time. This CDR3 has 11 amino acids. V was clipped by 1 base and J by 10 bases, with 6 bases between them. Germline loops: CDR1 SGHRS, CDR2 YFSETQ. The V gene is TRBV5-1, the J gene TRBJ2-1; D unclear. The sequence came from a female donor in good health and CMV-seronegative. The sample taken for sequencing was PBMCs. The CDR3 is CASSLRTEQFF. DNA of the CDR3: TGCGCCAGCAGCTTGAGAACAGAGCAGTTCTTC.